This T cell receptor beta chain was sequenced in a study of blood T cell repertoires in COVID-19. Some clones are missing from TCRdb's copy, which holds only in-frame ones; the method was immunoSEQ multiplex PCR. The data show roughly 500,000 clones, less than 90% seen once. This CDR3 spans 17 amino acids. Germline CDR1 is SEHNR and CDR2 is FQNEAQ (reference sequence). V lost 2 bases, J lost 3 bases, and 12 bases stayed unmatched. Sequencing used PBMCs or T cells enriched from blood (not recorded which). The TCR sequence derives from a woman in her fifties or sixties who had recovered from COVID-19. The gene calls are TRBV7-9 and TRBJ1-2, with 7 positions matching TRBD1. The CDR3 loop is CASSLWPGQAPYYGYTF. Here the CDR3 DNA reads TGTGCCAGCAGCTTATGGCCCGGACAGGCACCTTACTATGGCTACACCTTC. Full variable domain (rest looked up from reference TRBV7-9 and TRBJ1-2): DTGVSQNPRHKITKRGQNVTFRCDPISEHNRLYWYRQTLGQGPEFLTYFQNEAQLEKSRLLSDRFSAERPKGSFSTLEIQRTEQGDSAMYLCASSLWPGQAPYYGYTFGSGTRLTVV.